The 20 T cell receptor beta chains presented below share a single source sample, sequenced in a study of tumor-infiltrating lymphocytes in oesophageal squamous cell carcinoma. TCRdb independently ran MiXCR on the PCR reads; one entry per CDR3 protein. The sample shows 16,000 or so distinct CDR3 sequences, about 40% of them seen only once. What was sequenced was blood. Receptors were obtained from a female donor with esophageal squamous cell carcinoma.

The chain uses TRBV7-8 and TRBJ1-5; D is uncertain. The CDR3 is 13 residues long. In germline, CDR1 is SGHVS, CDR2 FQNEAQ. With 0 bases removed from V and 5 bases from J, the gap between germline ends came to 5 bases. The CDR3 region has the DNA TGTGCCAGCAGCTTAGCCCCTTATCAGCCCCAGCATTTT. Its protein product is CASSLAPYQPQHF. Full variable domain (missing parts from reference TRBV7-8 and TRBJ1-5): GAGVSQSPRYKVAKRGQDVALRCDPISGHVSLFWYQQALGQGPEFLTYFQNEAQLDKSGLPSDRFFAERPEGSVSTLKIQRTQQEDSAVYLCASSLAPYQPQHFGDGTRLSIL.

The CDR3 DNA follows: TGTGCCAGCAGCGTAGCGGTTACCTACAATGAGCAGTTCTTC. This sequence encodes CASSVAVTYNEQFF. V gene TRBV9 combines with J gene TRBJ2-1; D call uncertain. Trimming removed 0 bases at V and 2 bases at J, with 6 bases between. CDR1 and CDR2 from the germline V gene are SGDLS and YYNGEE. This CDR3 comprises 14 residues.

V and J are TRBV7-6 and TRBJ2-1; D gene ambiguous. Gene TRBJ2-7 matches the end of the DNA better, so the J call may be wrong. The CDR3 covers 13 residues. From germline, CDR1 is SGHVS and CDR2 FNYEAQ. In DNA, the CDR3 is TGTGCCAGCACGGGCGGAGACGCCTACGAGCAGTACTTC. Its translation: CASTGGDAYEQYF.

This clonotype was seen many times. The chain couples TRBV4-1 to TRBJ1-1; TRBD1 might be the D (5 bases). This CDR3 is 15 amino acids long. Trimming took 0 bases from V and 4 from J, leaving 12 bases between them. Germline CDR1 reads MGHRA; CDR2 reads YSYEKL. The CDR3 spells CASSQELGGPTEAFF. The CDR3 DNA follows: TGCGCCAGCAGCCAAGAATTGGGGGGTCCCACTGAAGCTTTCTTT.

The V call is TRBV28, the J call TRBJ2-7; 7 bases line up with TRBD1. The germline gives CDR1 MDHEN, CDR2 SYDVKM. The CDR3 loop spans 15 amino acids. J lost 1 base, V lost 5 bases, and 8 bases had no gene match. CDR3 DNA: TGTGCCAGCAGTAAAGGGGGCTCCGCATCCTACGAGCAGTACTTC. Its protein is CASSKGGSASYEQYF. Variable domain in full (rest from reference TRBV28 and TRBJ2-7): DVKVTQSSRYLVKRTGEKVFLECVQDMDHENMFWYRQDPGLGLRLIYFSYDVKMKEKGDIPEGYSVSREKKERFSLILESASTNQTSMYLCASSKGGSASYEQYFGPGTRLTVT.

This clonotype has a single count. The rearrangement links TRBV6-1 to TRBJ2-5; weak D call: TRBD1 (6 bases). The CDR3 is 15 residues long. Germline V gene data show CDR1 as MNHNS and CDR2 as SASEGT. Trimming left V 6 bases short and J 0 bases short, with 14 bases between. The CDR3 reads CASRPGTHNQETQYF. CDR3 DNA: TGTGCCAGCAGGCCCGGGACACACAACCAAGAGACCCAGTACTTC.

V gene TRBV7-9 combines with J gene TRBJ2-1, with a tentative D call TRBD1 (6 bases). The DNA end lines up better with TRBJ2-3; the J call may be wrong. The CDR3 contains 14 residues. The germline V gene has CDR1 SEHNR and CDR2 FQNEAQ (reference sequence). The CDR3 DNA reads TGTGCCAGCAGCTTAGGGCCGCAGGGGGATACGCAGTATTTT. Protein product: CASSLGPQGDTQYF.

This clonotype showed up many times. The chain is built from TRBV11-2 and TRBJ1-4, with D possibly TRBD1 on 5 matching bases. The CDR3 totals 14 residues. Trimming left V 5 bases short and J 8 bases short, with 15 bases between. The V gene's germline CDR1 is SGHAT and CDR2 FQNNGV. The CDR3 DNA sequence: TGTGCCAGCAGCGGGGGTGGGGTTTACGAAAAACTGTTTTTT. It is translated as CASSGGGVYEKLFF. The full variable domain, completed using reference TRBV11-2 and TRBJ1-4, is EAGVAQSPRYKIIEKRQSVAFWCNPISGHATLYWYQQILGQGPKLLIQFQNNGVVDDSQLPKDRFSAERLKGVDSTLKIQPAKLEDSAVYLCASSGGGVYEKLFFGSGTQLSVL.

As for this clonotype: One junction end disagrees with the germline gene, perhaps due to a read error. V gene TRBV7-9 combines with J gene TRBJ2-7, with 7 positions matching TRBD2. This CDR3 has 13 amino acids. CDR1 is SEHNR, CDR2 FQNEAQ, per germline (reference sequence). CDR3 DNA sequence: TGTGCCAGCAGCAGGGACTACTCCTACGAGCAGTACTTT. It yields the protein CASSRDYSYEQYF.

The genes are TRBV7-8 and TRBJ1-5; the D gene is possibly TRBD1 (6 bases). The CDR3 sequence is 15 residues long. Germline V gene data show CDR1 as SGHVS and CDR2 as FQNEAQ. Deletions cut 5 bases from V and 4 bases from J, with 15 bases between. The CDR3 protein is CASSIGQTQNQPQHF. CDR3 nucleotide sequence: TGTGCCAGCAGCATCGGACAGACACAGAATCAGCCCCAGCATTTT. Filled out from reference TRBV7-8 and TRBJ1-5, the complete variable domain reads GAGVSQSPRYKVAKRGQDVALRCDPISGHVSLFWYQQALGQGPEFLTYFQNEAQLDKSGLPSDRFFAERPEGSVSTLKIQRTQQEDSAVYLCASSIGQTQNQPQHFGDGTRLSIL.

In its sample, this clonotype was seen a few times. The V gene is TRBV7-6, the J gene TRBJ2-7; weak D call: TRBD1 (6 bases). V was trimmed by 5 bases and J by 5 bases, leaving 16 bases between them. Germline lookup yields CDR1 SGHVS and CDR2 FNYEAQ. This CDR3 spans 14 amino acids. The CDR3: CASSVDSYQNEQYF. CDR3 sequence (DNA): TGTGCCAGCAGCGTGGACAGTTATCAGAACGAGCAGTACTTC.

This clonotype was seen many times. The rearrangement uses TRBV2 and TRBJ2-4, with TRBD2 matching 7 bases. CDR1 and CDR2 from the germline V gene are SNHLY and FYNNEI. V trimming: 5 bases; J trimming: 5 bases; junction bases outside the gene matches: 3. The CDR3 contains 13 residues. The CDR3 sequence is CASSRDYENIQYF. CDR3 bases: TGTGCCAGCAGTCGGGACTACGAAAACATTCAGTACTTC.

This clonotype was detected once. The chain uses TRBV6-2 or TRBV6-3 and TRBJ2-3; weak D call: TRBD1 (6 bases). The DNA end is a closer match to TRBJ2-7, so the J assignment may be wrong. Germline CDR1 MNHEY, CDR2 SVGEGT. CDR3 size: 12 residues. The CDR3 DNA is TGTGCCAGCAGCCAACAGGGCTACGAGCAGTACTTC. Translation: CASSQQGYEQYF.

This clonotype was observed many times. It may be a read error: a sequence one base away is much more abundant. CDR3 in amino acids: CASSSRLGREQYF. The CDR3 DNA reads as TGTGCCAGCAGCTCCCGACTCGGGAGGGAGCAGTACTTC. The chain combines TRBV7-8 with TRBJ2-5, with 8 bases fitting TRBD2. The CDR3 totals 13 residues. Trimming cost V 4 bases and J 11 bases; bases outside gene matches: 9. The V gene's germline CDR1 is SGHVS and CDR2 FQNEAQ.

The rearrangement uses TRBV12-3 or TRBV12-4 and TRBJ2-5; D not certain. The end of the DNA aligns better with TRBJ2-1, so the J call may be wrong. This CDR3 is built from 15 residues. CDR3 sequence (DNA): TGTGCCAGCAGTTTAGGTCTTACTTCCTACAATGAGCAGTTCTTC. Translating gives CASSLGLTSYNEQFF.

This clonotype was found a few times. This sequence joins TRBV7-2 and TRBJ2-6; D gene uncertain. Germline V gives CDR1 SGHTA, CDR2 FQGNSA. The CDR3 contains 14 residues. V shed 2 bases and J shed 2 bases, with 4 bases lying between them. The CDR3 nucleotides are TGTGCCAGCAGCTTAATCGCTGGGGCCAACGTCCTGACTTTC. Translation gives CASSLIAGANVLTF.

The CDR3 DNA sequence: TGTGCCAGCAGCCCGGGACCCCACGCCCCCTACGAGCAGTACTTC. As protein: CASSPGPHAPYEQYF. J is TRBJ2-1 and V is TRBV9; D possibly uses TRBD1 or TRBD2 (5 bases each). The end of the DNA aligns better with TRBJ2-7, so the J call may be wrong. Germline loops: CDR1 SGDLS, CDR2 YYNGEE. CDR3 size: 15 residues.

About this clonotype: This likely comes from a read error, as the CDR3 has no conserved phenylalanine or tryptophan at its end. The chain links TRBV7-6 to TRBJ2-1; D uncertain. V was trimmed by 0 bases and J by 9 bases, leaving 6 bases between them. The germline CDR1 and CDR2 sequences are SGHVS and FNYEAQ. This CDR3 is 12 amino acids long. The chain's CDR3 is CASSLAGSEQFS. The CDR3 nucleotides are TGTGCCAGCAGCTTAGCGGGTAGTGAGCAGTTCTCC.

This clonotype was counted once. The rearrangement links TRBV11-2 to TRBJ1-4; TRBD1 matches 7 bases. V shed 5 bases and J 3 bases; nucleotides not matched to a gene: 6. Germline values: CDR1 SGHAT, CDR2 FQNNGV. The CDR3 is made up of 15 amino acids. CDR3 in amino acids: CASSARGLANEKLFF. CDR3 DNA sequence: TGTGCCAGCAGCGCCAGGGGGTTGGCTAATGAAAAACTGTTTTTT.

The chain couples TRBV6-8 to TRBJ2-3; D is uncertain. The CDR3 runs 13 residues. CDR1 MNHGY and CDR2 SAAAGT come from the germline V gene. V dropped 7 bases and J dropped 3 bases, with 11 bases sitting between them. The CDR3 loop is CASNLGRTDTQYF. The CDR3 DNA is TGTGCCAGCAATTTAGGGCGTACAGATACGCAGTATTTT.